This is a list of T cell receptor beta chains from one sample in a study of T-cell reconstitution after alpha-beta-depleted transplantation in children. TCRdb re-analysed the PCR reads in MiXCR, keeping a single row per CDR3 protein. The data show more than 400,000 distinct CDR3 sequences, over 40% seen once. Material: PBMCs, obtained before TCRalphabeta/CD19-depleted stem cell transplant. The receptors originated from a girl aged 2 to 9 with aplastic anemia, due to receive a stem cell transplant. The CDR3 runs from the conserved cysteine through the conserved F or W. A D gene is named only where the DNA matches it firmly.

d_call: .; j_call: TRBJ2-7; v_call: TRBV6-4; cdr3_aa: CASNRQSCSYEQYF
d_call: .; j_call: TRBJ2-3; v_call: TRBV5-4; cdr3_aa: CASSLGGAGRDTQYF
d_call: .; j_call: TRBJ2-3; v_call: TRBV6-5; cdr3_aa: CASSYSNLPTDTQYF
d_call: .; j_call: TRBJ2-2; v_call: TRBV12-3/TRBV12-4; cdr3_aa: CASSLSRRRSNTGELFF
d_call: .; j_call: TRBJ1-5; v_call: TRBV20-1; cdr3_aa: CSASMRENQPQHF
d_call: .; j_call: TRBJ2-1; v_call: TRBV12-3/TRBV12-4; cdr3_aa: CASNPGPGEQFF
d_call: .; j_call: TRBJ2-1; v_call: TRBV4-3; cdr3_aa: CASSQGGSSARSYNEQFF
d_call: TRBD1; j_call: TRBJ2-3; v_call: TRBV3-1; cdr3_aa: CATCQARDRVRSSTDTQYF
d_call: TRBD2; j_call: TRBJ2-3; v_call: TRBV12-5; cdr3_aa: CASADGLAGGRRDTQYF
d_call: .; j_call: TRBJ1-2; v_call: TRBV7-9; cdr3_aa: CASSLGGLDGYTF
d_call: TRBD1; j_call: TRBJ2-7; v_call: TRBV4-2; cdr3_aa: CAISPVLGGQGLNYQGNGQYF
d_call: .; j_call: TRBJ1-5; v_call: TRBV6-5; cdr3_aa: CASSYGGWQPQHF